The 27 T cell receptor beta chains listed next were all sequenced from one sample in a study of T cell clonality in common variable immunodeficiency. Here immunoSEQ multiplex PCR was the method, and the copy in TCRdb shows in-frame clones only, minus some. The sample was found to contain under 45,000 clones, and every one recurs. The sequenced sample consisted of peripheral blood mononuclear cells. The receptors stem from a person between 18 and 75 years old in good health.

This clone has at least ten counts. The read terminates 3 residues ahead of where the CDR3 ends, so the germline J gene completes it. The V gene is TRBV20-1, the J gene TRBJ1-2, with TRBD1 matching over 7 bases. Germline assignment: CDR1 DFQATT and CDR2 SNEGSKA (reference sequence). The length of the CDR3 is 13 residues. V was pared by 8 bases and J by 3 bases, with 9 bases of the junction left unmatched. The CDR3 is CSHRGRGYYGYTF. The sequenced part of the CDR3 DNA is TGCAGTCACAGGGGTCGAGGGTACTATGGC.

This clone has a count of ten or more. The CDR3 end is not reached by the read, which stops 3 residues before it; the germline J gene fills it in. J is TRBJ2-5 and V is TRBV5-1; D gene unclear. CDR1 SGHRS and CDR2 YFSETQ come from the germline V gene. The V end was cut by 5 bases, the J end by 5 bases, with 10 bases between. There are 12 residues in the CDR3. The CDR3 DNA, read in part, is TGCGCCAGCAGACGCCCAAGCGAGACC. Residues: CASRRPSET. The complete CDR3 protein is CASRRPSETQYF. Looking up the rest from reference TRBV5-1 and TRBJ2-5 gives the full variable domain: KAGVTQTPRYLIKTRGQQVTLSCSPISGHRSVSWYQQTPGQGLQFLFEYFSETQRNKGNFPGRFSGRQFSNSRSEMNVSTLELGDSALYLCASRRPSETQYFGPGTRLLVL.

This clone was counted at least ten times. The CDR3 bases that were read are TGTGCCAGCAGCACTAGCTCTGGGGCCAACGTC. Translating it yields CASSTSSGANV. The full CDR3 sequence reads CASSTSSGANVLTF. J is TRBJ2-6 and V is TRBV6-2 or TRBV6-3; D might be TRBD2 (5 bases). The DNA ends 3 residues before the CDR3 does, and the rest of the CDR3 is filled in from the germline J gene. This CDR3 region has 14 residues. Germline CDR1 MNHEY, CDR2 SVGEGT. Between the trimmed V and J ends, which lost 6 bases and 0 bases, there was a span of 6 bases.

This clone was recorded at least ten times. The observed sequence ends 3 residues before the CDR3 terminus, with the missing tail filled in from the germline J gene. This chain uses TRBV4-2 with TRBJ2-4; 7 nucleotides align to TRBD2. Germline values: CDR1 LGHNA, CDR2 YNFKEQ. After removal of 0 bases from V and 3 bases from J, the junction contained 11 bases not matched to a gene. The CDR3 has 18 residues. The CDR3 sequence is CASSQDEGRVEGKNIQYF. CDR3 DNA, as far as it was read: TGTGCCAGCAGCCAAGATGAGGGGAGGGTCGAGGGCAAAAACATT.

The table lists this clone with many counts. The observed sequence ends 3 residues before the CDR3 terminus, with the missing tail filled in from the germline J gene. V usage is TRBV20-1 and J usage is TRBJ1-3; a possible D gene is TRBD1 (6 bases). CDR1 is DFQATT, CDR2 SNEGSKA, per germline (reference sequence). The CDR3 is 15 amino acids. The V end lost 2 bases, the J end lost 2 bases, and 13 bases lay between the germline ends. The CDR3 DNA, read in part, is TGCAGTGCTAGATCGGGGGGCCCCACTGGAAACACC. It translates to CSARSGGPTGNT. The entire CDR3 protein reads CSARSGGPTGNTIYF.

This clone was found many times. The DNA ends 3 residues before the CDR3 does, and the rest of the CDR3 is filled in from the germline J gene. The rearrangement uses TRBV20-1 and TRBJ2-3, with D unresolved. Germline CDR1 reads DFQATT; CDR2 reads SNEGSKA (reference sequence). CDR3 length: 14 residues. V shed 1 base and J shed 5 bases, with 13 bases lying between them. CDR3: CSARAGLSIDTQYF. The covered CDR3 bases are TGCAGTGCTAGAGCGGGTCTTTCAATAGATACG.

Concerning this clone itself: Read sequence stops 3 residues before the CDR3 end, and the germline J gene provides the missing end. V gene TRBV7-2 combines with J gene TRBJ1-6, with no clear D. This CDR3 is built from 12 residues. The germline CDR1 and CDR2 sequences are SGHTA and FQGNSA. The CDR3 protein is CASSPAVGPLHF. Partial CDR3 DNA: TGTGCCAGCAGCCCAGCGGTTGGGCCC.

This clone was seen at least ten times. The read gets to within 3 residues of the CDR3 end, and the germline J gene fills in the rest. This sequence joins TRBV20-1 and TRBJ1-5, with 8 bases lining up with TRBD1. This CDR3 is 14 amino acids long. The germline gives CDR1 DFQATT, CDR2 SNEGSKA (reference sequence). The V segment lost 4 bases and the J segment 7 bases; nucleotides outside the gene matches: 9. The CDR3 reads CSAKPATGEQPQHF. The covered CDR3 bases are TGCAGTGCTAAACCGGCGACAGGGGAGCAGCCC.

This clone showed up many times. The observed sequence ends 3 residues before the CDR3 terminus, with the missing tail filled in from the germline J gene. J is TRBJ2-7 and V is TRBV20-1; TRBD2 is a possible D gene (6 bases). The CDR3 runs 13 residues. Germline V lookup: CDR1 DFQATT, CDR2 SNEGSKA (reference sequence). The V end lost 3 bases, the J end lost 4 bases, and 13 bases lay between the germline ends. CDR3 sequence: CSARASDTYEQYF. The CDR3 bases that were read are TGCAGTGCTAGGGCTAGCGACACATACGAG.

This clone was seen at least ten times. The read terminates 3 residues ahead of where the CDR3 ends, so the germline J gene completes it. This sequence joins TRBV7-9 and TRBJ2-1; D unclear. V gave up 1 base and J gave up 5 bases, with 6 bases separating them. The germline V gene has CDR1 SEHNR and CDR2 FQNEAQ (reference sequence). The CDR3 spans 13 residues. The CDR3 reads CASSLVSDNEQFF. The sequenced CDR3 bases are TGTGCCAGCAGCTTAGTTTCCGACAATGAG.

This clone was seen repeatedly, ten times or more. The CDR3 extends 3 residues past the end of the read, so its final part is completed from the germline J gene. This rearrangement joins TRBV28 to TRBJ2-7; D might be TRBD2 (6 bases). The CDR3 runs to 14 residues. V lost 2 bases and J lost 6, with 14 bases in between. Per the germline V gene, CDR1 is MDHEN and CDR2 is SYDVKM. The sequenced part of the CDR3 DNA is TGTGCCAGCAGTTTAGGCGGGGCCCAAGCCGAG. Translated, it gives CASSLGGAQAE. The full CDR3 protein is CASSLGGAQAEQYF.

This clone was counted many times. The CDR3 loop is CASKQAFGTDTQYF. The sequenced part of the CDR3 DNA is TGTGCCAGCAAGCAGGCTTTTGGCACAGATACG. The chain combines TRBV2 with TRBJ2-3, with D unresolved. Coverage ceases 3 residues before the CDR3 finishes, and the germline J gene fills in the end. This CDR3 region has 14 residues. V lost 7 bases and J lost 1, with 12 bases in between. Germline lookup yields CDR1 SNHLY and CDR2 FYNNEI.

This clone was seen many times. Sequencing ends 3 residues short of the CDR3 end; the germline J gene provides the rest. The chain is built from TRBV28 and TRBJ2-7; 11 bases match TRBD1. V dropped 3 bases and J dropped 6; count of bases not matched to a gene: 7. The CDR3 sequence is 15 residues long. The germline V gene has CDR1 MDHEN and CDR2 SYDVKM. The sequenced part of the CDR3 DNA is TGTGCCAGCAGTTTGATGGGGACAGGGGGTTTCGAG. Protein product: CASSLMGTGGFE. The full CDR3 sequence reads CASSLMGTGGFEQYF.

In this sample, this clone turned up many times. The CDR3 sequence: CSVGGGVEQFF. Incomplete CDR3 DNA: TGCAGCGTTGGAGGAGGGGTTGAG. The gene calls are TRBV29-1 and TRBJ2-1; D perhaps matches TRBD2 (6 bases). Sequencing ends 3 residues short of the CDR3 end; the germline J gene provides the rest. The CDR3 contains 11 residues. Germline lookup yields CDR1 SQVTM and CDR2 ANQGSEA. Trimming took off 4 bases at V and 9 bases at J, with 10 bases between the two ends.

In this sample, this clone turned up many times. The read terminates 3 residues before the CDR3 end, so the remaining end is supplied by the germline J gene. The J gene is TRBJ2-5, the V gene TRBV20-1, with TRBD2 matching 15 bases. CDR3 size: 16 residues. Losses at the gene ends were 6 bases for V and 3 bases for J; bases not matched to a gene: 8. The germline CDR1 and CDR2 sequences are DFQATT and SNEGSKA (reference sequence). CDR3 sequence: CSALGLAGGREETQYF. The DNA read from the CDR3 is TGCAGTGCGCTTGGACTAGCGGGAGGGAGGGAAGAGACC.

This clone was observed at least ten times. The read terminates 3 residues before the CDR3 end, so the remaining end is supplied by the germline J gene. The V and J genes are TRBV11-2 and TRBJ2-3, with 8 bases identical to TRBD2. The germline CDR1 and CDR2 sequences are SGHAT and FQNNGV. The CDR3 extends over 15 amino acids. Trimming at V came to 4 bases and at J to 3 bases, leaving 6 bases not matched to a gene. The CDR3 bases that were read are TGTGCCAGCAGCTCCGCGGGGGGCTCTACAGATACG. It encodes CASSSAGGSTDT. The entire CDR3 protein reads CASSSAGGSTDTQYF.

This clone came up many times. The read terminates 3 residues before the CDR3 end, so the remaining end is supplied by the germline J gene. The rearrangement uses TRBV11-2 and TRBJ1-4, with TRBD1 as a possible D gene (6 bases). CDR3 size: 11 residues. Germline assignment: CDR1 SGHAT and CDR2 FQNNGV. The CDR3 region is CASSSRTELFF. The sequenced part of the CDR3 DNA is TGTGCCAGCAGCTCCCGGACAGAA.

This clone was seen many times. The read is 3 residues too short to cover the CDR3 end, so that end is filled in from the germline J gene. The chain recombines TRBV18 with TRBJ2-6; 10 positions match TRBD1. This CDR3 has 19 amino acids. V trimming: 5 bases; J trimming: 4 bases; junction bases outside the gene matches: 14. Germline V CDR1 and CDR2: KGHSH, LQKENI. The sequenced part of the CDR3 DNA is TGTGCCAGCTCAGCATTTCCGGGACAGGGGACCTCCGGGGCCAACGTC. Translating it yields CASSAFPGQGTSGANV. The full CDR3 protein reads CASSAFPGQGTSGANVLTF.

This clone was counted ten times or more. The CDR3 end is not reached by the read, which stops 3 residues before it; the germline J gene fills it in. The chain is built from TRBV20-1 and TRBJ1-2; 7 nucleotides line up with TRBD1. Germline V lookup: CDR1 DFQATT, CDR2 SNEGSKA (reference sequence). Unmatched junction bases numbered 11, after V lost 6 bases and J lost 7 bases. The CDR3 has 13 amino acids. CDR3 DNA (partial): TGCAGTGCCAAGAGGGACAGAAGTAGTGGC. Translated: CSAKRDRSSG. The CDR3, in full, reads CSAKRDRSSGYTF.

A note on this clone: From the germline J gene comes the end of the CDR3, since the read stops 3 residues before it. This chain uses TRBV27 with TRBJ2-7; possibly TRBD2 for D (5 bases). The CDR3 covers 14 residues. V was shortened by 5 bases and J by 0 bases, with 11 bases between the two germline ends. Germline loops: CDR1 MNHEY, CDR2 SMNVEV (reference sequence). CDR3 DNA, as far as it was read: TGTGCCAGCAGTCTCCGGGGTGACTCCTACGAG. Amino acids: CASSLRGDSYE. In full, the CDR3 is CASSLRGDSYEQYF.

This clone was observed at least ten times. The CDR3 end is not reached by the read, which stops 3 residues before it; the germline J gene fills it in. The chain employs TRBV20-1 and TRBJ2-2, with 9 nucleotides matching TRBD2. CDR1 is DFQATT and CDR2 is SNEGSKA in the germline V gene (reference sequence). J gave up 6 bases and V 6 bases, and 11 bases lay outside the gene matches. The CDR3 has 15 amino acids. This chain's CDR3 is CSASGSGSGSGELFF. The covered CDR3 bases are TGCAGTGCCTCGGGTAGCGGGAGTGGCTCCGGGGAG.

This clone appeared many times. The read stops 3 residues short of the end of the CDR3; the missing end is completed from the germline J gene. The chain uses TRBV18 and TRBJ1-1; D ambiguous. V was trimmed by 5 bases and J by 1 base, leaving 8 bases between them. CDR3 length: 13 residues. The V gene's germline CDR1 is KGHSH and CDR2 LQKENI. The CDR3 reads CASSSVGNTEAFF. CDR3 DNA, as far as it was read: TGTGCCAGCTCATCGGTTGGGAACACTGAA.

This clone was counted ten times or more. The read falls 3 residues short of the CDR3 end, and the missing part is taken from the germline J gene. This chain uses TRBV7-6 with TRBJ2-3; no definite D call. V was cut by 3 bases and J by 3 bases, with 13 bases left in between. The length of the CDR3 is 15 residues. CDR1 and CDR2 (germline): SGHVS, FNYEAQ. CDR3 DNA (partial): TGTGCCAGCAGCTTCGACATAAACCCTACAGATACG. Its translation is CASSFDINPTDT. The full CDR3 protein reads CASSFDINPTDTQYF.

This clone was picked up a small number of times. Read coverage stops 3 residues before the CDR3 terminus; the germline J gene supplies the remainder. This chain links TRBV2 with TRBJ2-2; D is unclear. Germline loops: CDR1 SNHLY, CDR2 FYNNEI. The CDR3 has 14 amino acids. CDR3 residues: CASSVLAENSPLFF. CDR3 bases read: TGTGCCAGCAGTGTACTGGCGGAGAATTCACCG.

A note on this clone: The missing CDR3 end, 3 residues past where the read stops, is filled in from the germline J gene. This chain connects TRBV19 to TRBJ1-1; D perhaps matches TRBD1 (6 bases). The CDR3 extends over 15 amino acids. Germline CDR1 and CDR2: LNHDA and SQIVND (reference sequence). The V gene lost 4 bases and the J gene lost 0 bases, with 12 bases spanning the gap. This CDR3 is CASSTPGHLNTEAFF. CDR3 DNA, as far as it was read: TGTGCCAGTAGTACTCCGGGACACCTGAACACTGAA.

This clone was found many times. Read sequence stops 3 residues before the CDR3 end, and the germline J gene provides the missing end. The chain combines TRBV5-1 with TRBJ2-1, with TRBD2 matching 9 bases. The germline CDR1 and CDR2 sequences are SGHRS and YFSETQ. The CDR3 is made up of 16 amino acids. Trimming removed 0 bases from V and 3 bases from J; junction bases left unmatched: 4. CDR3 sequence: CASSLGGLANYNEQFF. The sequenced CDR3 bases are TGCGCCAGCAGCTTGGGGGGACTAGCCAACTACAATGAG.

This clone was recorded at least ten times. The read comes to an end 3 residues before the CDR3 does, leaving the germline J gene to fill in the end. The gene calls are TRBV7-9 and TRBJ1-6; 8 bases match TRBD1. Germline V gene data show CDR1 as SEHNR and CDR2 as FQNEAQ (reference sequence). The ends lost 4 bases at V and 6 bases at J; junction bases unmatched: 2. The CDR3 totals 14 residues. This chain's CDR3 is CASSSGQGNSPLHF. The CDR3 bases that were read are TGTGCCAGCAGCTCCGGACAGGGTAATTCACCC.